A selection of T cell receptor beta chains follows, all from one sample in a study of early T cells in non-severe SARS-CoV-2 infection. TCRdb re-analysed the 5' RACE reads in MiXCR, keeping a single row per CDR3 protein. This table has just under 65,000 distinct CDR3 sequences, less than 9.5% appearing once. The sample was whole blood, taken at baseline. The receptors stem from an adult who was a healthcare worker with PCR-confirmed SARS-CoV-2 infection or an uninfected control (not recorded which). The CDR3 runs from the conserved cysteine through the conserved F or W. Fields, in order: V gene, CDR3 length, clone size, D gene, J gene, CDR3 protein, CDR3 DNA. The D gene is left open where the match is weak. For some rows the clone size is stated as once, few or many, or as a class when expanded; others skip it.

v_call: TRBV19; cdr3_length: 16; clone_size: few; d_call: TRBD1; j_call: TRBJ2-2; cdr3_aa: CASSIDPRGSVGELFF; cdr3_nt: TGTGCCAGTAGTATAGATCCCAGGGGGTCCGTCGGGGAGCTGTTTTTT
v_call: TRBV20-1; cdr3_length: 17; clone_size: -; d_call: TRBD2; j_call: TRBJ2-3; cdr3_aa: CSAGRRIAGDWADTQYF; cdr3_nt: TGCAGTGCCGGGCGCCGGATAGCGGGGGATTGGGCAGATACGCAGTATTTT
v_call: TRBV27; cdr3_length: 14; clone_size: many; d_call: TRBD2; j_call: TRBJ2-1; cdr3_aa: CASSLRGGPDEQFF; cdr3_nt: TGTGCCAGCAGTTTGCGGGGAGGGCCCGATGAGCAGTTCTTC
v_call: TRBV6-1; cdr3_length: 15; clone_size: -; d_call: -; j_call: TRBJ1-1; cdr3_aa: CASSVTGALNTEAFF; cdr3_nt: TGTGCCAGCAGTGTGACGGGGGCTTTGAACACTGAAGCTTTCTTT
v_call: TRBV6-2/TRBV6-3; cdr3_length: 13; clone_size: many; d_call: -; j_call: TRBJ2-6; cdr3_aa: CASKASGANVLTF; cdr3_nt: TGTGCCAGCAAAGCTTCCGGGGCCAACGTCCTGACTTTC
v_call: TRBV11-2; cdr3_length: 16; clone_size: -; d_call: -; j_call: TRBJ2-1; cdr3_aa: CASSPQGRKFIDEQFF; cdr3_nt: TGTGCCAGCAGCCCCCAGGGGAGGAAGTTTATCGATGAGCAGTTCTTC
v_call: TRBV20-1; cdr3_length: 14; clone_size: -; d_call: TRBD1; j_call: TRBJ2-1; cdr3_aa: CSARSGTGHNEQFF; cdr3_nt: TGCAGTGCTAGATCCGGGACAGGGCACAATGAGCAGTTCTTC
v_call: TRBV7-9; cdr3_length: 16; clone_size: few; d_call: TRBD1; j_call: TRBJ1-5; cdr3_aa: CASSPDRVGGNQPQHF; cdr3_nt: TGTGCCAGCAGCCCCGACAGGGTGGGAGGCAATCAGCCCCAGCATTTT
v_call: TRBV11-2; cdr3_length: 16; clone_size: -; d_call: TRBD2; j_call: TRBJ2-3; cdr3_aa: CASSLVSGAGSFTQYF; cdr3_nt: TGTGCCAGCAGCTTAGTCAGCGGGGCGGGTTCTTTTACGCAGTATTTT
v_call: TRBV7-6; cdr3_length: 16; clone_size: medium-sized; d_call: TRBD2; j_call: TRBJ2-4; cdr3_aa: CASSLEAGGAKNIQYF; cdr3_nt: TGTGCCAGCAGCTTAGAAGCGGGAGGGGCCAAAAACATTCAGTACTTC
v_call: TRBV7-9; cdr3_length: 14; clone_size: many; d_call: -; j_call: TRBJ2-3; cdr3_aa: CASSPSWMGGTQYF; cdr3_nt: TGTGCCAGCAGCCCGTCCTGGATGGGAGGTACGCAGTATTTT
v_call: TRBV20-1; cdr3_length: 13; clone_size: many; d_call: TRBD2; j_call: TRBJ2-1; cdr3_aa: CSATAGGGPEQFF; cdr3_nt: TGCAGTGCTACAGCGGGAGGAGGCCCTGAGCAGTTCTTC
v_call: TRBV7-9; cdr3_length: 15; clone_size: -; d_call: -; j_call: TRBJ2-6; cdr3_aa: CASSHGGRGANVLTF; cdr3_nt: TGTGCCAGCAGCCACGGCGGGCGTGGGGCCAACGTCCTGACTTTC
v_call: TRBV20-1; cdr3_length: 16; clone_size: few; d_call: -; j_call: TRBJ2-3; cdr3_aa: CSATPGGRENADTQYF; cdr3_nt: TGCAGTGCTACCCCCGGGGGGCGGGAGAATGCAGATACGCAGTATTTT
v_call: TRBV2; cdr3_length: 15; clone_size: few; d_call: -; j_call: TRBJ2-1; cdr3_aa: CASRRDQYSYNEQFF; cdr3_nt: TGTGCCAGCAGGCGGGACCAATACTCCTACAATGAGCAGTTCTTC
v_call: TRBV6-5; cdr3_length: 13; clone_size: -; d_call: TRBD1; j_call: TRBJ2-5; cdr3_aa: CASRRTGGETQYF; cdr3_nt: TGTGCCAGCAGGAGGACAGGGGGAGAGACCCAGTACTTC
v_call: TRBV18; cdr3_length: 16; clone_size: few; d_call: TRBD1; j_call: TRBJ2-4; cdr3_aa: CASSPPGKGAQNIQYF; cdr3_nt: TGTGCCAGCTCACCACCGGGGAAGGGGGCGCAGAACATTCAGTACTTC
v_call: TRBV5-1; cdr3_length: 13; clone_size: few; d_call: -; j_call: TRBJ2-3; cdr3_aa: CASSAEGSDTQYF; cdr3_nt: TGCGCCAGCTCAGCGGAGGGGTCAGATACGCAGTATTTT
v_call: TRBV18; cdr3_length: 13; clone_size: few; d_call: -; j_call: TRBJ2-5; cdr3_aa: CASSDGTRETQYF; cdr3_nt: TGTGCCAGCTCGGACGGGACGCGAGAGACCCAGTACTTC
v_call: TRBV18; cdr3_length: 13; clone_size: -; d_call: TRBD1; j_call: TRBJ2-1; cdr3_aa: CASSPRGGYEQFF; cdr3_nt: TGTGCCAGCTCACCACGAGGGGGCTATGAGCAGTTCTTC
v_call: TRBV6-1; cdr3_length: 15; clone_size: -; d_call: TRBD1; j_call: TRBJ1-6; cdr3_aa: CATLRGTGGGSPLHF; cdr3_nt: TGTGCCACCCTGAGAGGGACAGGGGGCGGTTCACCCCTCCACTTT
v_call: TRBV13; cdr3_length: 13; clone_size: many; d_call: -; j_call: TRBJ2-7; cdr3_aa: CASSLGVGYEQYF; cdr3_nt: TGTGCCAGCAGCTTAGGCGTCGGTTACGAGCAGTACTTC
v_call: TRBV7-8; cdr3_length: 14; clone_size: -; d_call: TRBD2; j_call: TRBJ2-5; cdr3_aa: CASSRSGSFETQYF; cdr3_nt: TGTGCCAGCAGCCGTAGCGGGAGCTTTGAGACCCAGTACTTC
v_call: TRBV7-8; cdr3_length: 16; clone_size: few; d_call: TRBD2; j_call: TRBJ2-7; cdr3_aa: CASSPRPREGSYEQYF; cdr3_nt: TGTGCCAGCAGCCCCCGTCCGAGGGAGGGCTCCTACGAGCAGTACTTC
v_call: TRBV5-1; cdr3_length: 12; clone_size: -; d_call: -; j_call: TRBJ1-1; cdr3_aa: CASSLESTEAFF; cdr3_nt: TGCGCCAGCAGCTTGGAGAGCACTGAAGCTTTCTTT
v_call: TRBV29-1; cdr3_length: 11; clone_size: many; d_call: TRBD1; j_call: TRBJ2-7; cdr3_aa: CSVVQGREQYF; cdr3_nt: TGCAGCGTTGTACAGGGGAGAGAGCAGTACTTC
v_call: TRBV6-2/TRBV6-3; cdr3_length: 16; clone_size: many; d_call: TRBD1; j_call: TRBJ2-1; cdr3_aa: CASSYAGGLGYNEQFF; cdr3_nt: TGTGCCAGCAGTTACGCAGGGGGCCTGGGATACAATGAGCAGTTCTTC
v_call: TRBV5-6; cdr3_length: 18; clone_size: few; d_call: TRBD2; j_call: TRBJ2-7; cdr3_aa: CASSLALAGTTITYEQYF; cdr3_nt: TGTGCCAGCAGCTTGGCTCTAGCGGGTACTACCATCACCTACGAGCAGTACTTC
v_call: TRBV5-1; cdr3_length: 17; clone_size: few; d_call: TRBD2; j_call: TRBJ2-5; cdr3_aa: CASSLGVAGGSQETQYF; cdr3_nt: TGCGCCAGCAGCTTGGGAGTAGCGGGAGGCAGTCAAGAGACCCAGTACTTC
v_call: TRBV3-1; cdr3_length: 17; clone_size: few; d_call: -; j_call: TRBJ2-1; cdr3_aa: CASSQDRGTGAYNEQFF; cdr3_nt: TGTGCCAGCAGCCAAGATCGGGGGACTGGGGCCTACAATGAGCAGTTCTTC
v_call: TRBV2; cdr3_length: 13; clone_size: many; d_call: TRBD1; j_call: TRBJ1-2; cdr3_aa: CASIGGGQGSYTF; cdr3_nt: TGTGCCAGCATTGGTGGCGGACAGGGAAGCTACACCTTC
v_call: TRBV6-1; cdr3_length: 14; clone_size: many; d_call: TRBD2; j_call: TRBJ2-3; cdr3_aa: CASTAAGGADTQYF; cdr3_nt: TGTGCCAGCACCGCGGCGGGAGGGGCAGATACGCAGTATTTT